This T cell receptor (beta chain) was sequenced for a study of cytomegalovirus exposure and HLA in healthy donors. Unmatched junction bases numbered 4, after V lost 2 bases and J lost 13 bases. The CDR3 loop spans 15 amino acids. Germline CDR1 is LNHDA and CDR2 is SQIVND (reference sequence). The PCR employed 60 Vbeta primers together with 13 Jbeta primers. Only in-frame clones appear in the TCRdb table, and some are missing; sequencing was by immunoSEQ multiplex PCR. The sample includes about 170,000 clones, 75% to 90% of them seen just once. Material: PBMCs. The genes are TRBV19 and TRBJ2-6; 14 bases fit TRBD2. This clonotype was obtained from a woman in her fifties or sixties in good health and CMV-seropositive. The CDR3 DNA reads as TGTGCCAGTAGTATACTGACTAGCGGGAGGGGAGTCCTGACTTTC. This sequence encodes CASSILTSGRGVLTF.